This T cell receptor beta chain was sequenced in a study of T cell changes during pregnancy in multiple sclerosis (dated by TCRdb to the late 2010s). For the wider study: The study looked at changes in the T cell repertoire across pregnancy in women with multiple sclerosis.

In the germline V gene, CDR1 corresponds to MGHRA and CDR2 to YSYEKL. V is shortened by 0 bases, J by 1 base, and the region joining them spans 13 bases. Including cysteine and phenylalanine, the CDR3 has 16 amino acids. Just CDR3 DNA is preserved here, 48 bases in frame from base 1. Concerning this clone: Its recognized antigen is unknown. Within one base of it there is no much larger clone, and no base qualities were kept.

The receptor library was made with the immunoSEQ multiplex PCR assay. Sourced from immuneACCESS, this table was stored by TCRdb with only in-frame sequences that have V and J called. A share of the clones is absent; for the studies checked, an unresolved V gene accounts for under half, and the remainder has no known explanation. The sample table records around 50,000 clones; approximately 90% of these occur just once. Jointly, the top ten make up over 4% of the sample. This clonotype originated in a human donor whose cells served as feeder cells for cultures in a pregnancy study. Sequenced input: peripheral blood from another person, used as feeder cells. This chain joins TRBV4-1 to TRBJ2-7; the D gene is possibly TRBD2, with 5 bases matching. The DNA reads as follows: TGCGCCAGCAGCCAAGATATGACTACCCCGTCCTACGAGCAGTACTTC. This gives the protein CASSQDMTTPSYEQYF.